The sequence of this T cell receptor (beta chain) was determined in a study of T cell responses to AZD1222 COVID-19 vaccine. Study-wide results and limits: Among AZD1222 vaccinees, only 5 or 6 were seropositive at baseline.

Analysis merged second doses at about 4 or about 12 weeks. From germline, CDR1 is MNHEY and CDR2 SMNVEV (reference sequence). CDR3 size: 14 residues. V was pared by 5 bases and J by 3 bases, with 13 bases between. TCRdb keeps only in-frame clones here, not all; method: immunoSEQ multiplex PCR. The sample lists fewer than 180,000 clones, approximately 92% seen once, with 3% to 4% in the top ten. Worth noting for this clone: Its specificity is unknown.

The source material was peripheral blood, sampled 28 days after the second AZD1222 dose. The origin of this receptor is an adult who received the AZD1222 COVID-19 vaccine. The J gene is TRBJ1-2, the V gene TRBV27; no clear D gene. The CDR3 coding sequence is TGTGCCAGCAGTCCATTCAGGACCGACTATGGCTACACCTTC. Its translation: CASSPFRTDYGYTF.